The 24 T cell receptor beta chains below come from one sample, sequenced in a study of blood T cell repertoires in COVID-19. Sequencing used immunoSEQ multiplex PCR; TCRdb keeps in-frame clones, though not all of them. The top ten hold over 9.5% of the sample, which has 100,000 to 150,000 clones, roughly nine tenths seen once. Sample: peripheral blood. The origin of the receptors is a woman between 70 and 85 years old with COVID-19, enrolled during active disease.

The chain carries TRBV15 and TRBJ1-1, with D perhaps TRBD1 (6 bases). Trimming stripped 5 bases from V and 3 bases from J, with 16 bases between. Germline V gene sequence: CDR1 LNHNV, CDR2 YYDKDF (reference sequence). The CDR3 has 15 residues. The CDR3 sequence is CATSEDPGHHTEAFF. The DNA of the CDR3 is TGTGCCACCAGCGAAGATCCGGGACACCACACTGAAGCTTTCTTT. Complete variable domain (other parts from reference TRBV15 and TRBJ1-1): DAMVIQNPRYQVTQFGKPVTLSCSQTLNHNVMYWYQQKSSQAPKLLFHYYDKDFNNEADTPDNFQSRRPNTSFCFLDIRSPGLGDTAMYLCATSEDPGHHTEAFFGQGTRLTVV.

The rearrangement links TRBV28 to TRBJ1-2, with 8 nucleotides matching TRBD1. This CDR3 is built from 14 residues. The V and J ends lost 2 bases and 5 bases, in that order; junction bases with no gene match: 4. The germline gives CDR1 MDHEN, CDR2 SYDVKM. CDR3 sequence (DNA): TGTGCCAGCAGTTTAACCGGGACAGGTTATGGCTACACCTTC. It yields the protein CASSLTGTGYGYTF.

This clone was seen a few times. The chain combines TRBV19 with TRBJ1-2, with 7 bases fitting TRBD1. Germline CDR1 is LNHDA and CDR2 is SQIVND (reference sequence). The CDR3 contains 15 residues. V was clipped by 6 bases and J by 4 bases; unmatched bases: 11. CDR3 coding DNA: TGTGCCAGTAGAGACGCGAAGGGGGCGAGCTATGGCTACACCTTC. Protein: CASRDAKGASYGYTF.

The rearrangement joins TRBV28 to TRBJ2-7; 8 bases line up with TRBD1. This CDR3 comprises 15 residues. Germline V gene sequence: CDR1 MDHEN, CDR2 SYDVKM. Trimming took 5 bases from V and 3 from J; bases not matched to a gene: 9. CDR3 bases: TGTGCCAGCAGTACTCCGGGACAGGCCCTCTACGAGCAGTACTTC. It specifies CASSTPGQALYEQYF.

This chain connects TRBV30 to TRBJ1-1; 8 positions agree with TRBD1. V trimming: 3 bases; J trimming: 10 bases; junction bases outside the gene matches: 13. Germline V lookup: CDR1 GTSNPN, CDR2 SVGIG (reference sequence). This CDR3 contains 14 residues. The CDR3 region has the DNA TGTGCCTGGAGGCAGGACAGGGCCTACGTGCCAGCTTTCTTT. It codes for CAWRQDRAYVPAFF.

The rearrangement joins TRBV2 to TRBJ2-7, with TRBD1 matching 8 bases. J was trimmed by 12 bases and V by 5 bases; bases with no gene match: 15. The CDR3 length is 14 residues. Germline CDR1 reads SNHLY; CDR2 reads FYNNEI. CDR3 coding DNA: TGTGCCAGCAGTCTCGGGACAGGTGCTTTATCCCGGTACTTC. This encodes CASSLGTGALSRYF.

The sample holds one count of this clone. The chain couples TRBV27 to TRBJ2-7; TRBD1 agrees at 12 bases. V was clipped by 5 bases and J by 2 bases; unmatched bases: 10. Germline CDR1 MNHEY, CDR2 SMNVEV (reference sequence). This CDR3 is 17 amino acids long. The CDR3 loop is CASSPIIGTGGAYEQYF. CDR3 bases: TGTGCCAGCAGTCCCATAATCGGGACAGGGGGCGCCTACGAGCAGTACTTC.

CDR3 nucleotides: TGTGCCAGCAAGGTGACTAGCGGAAACAATGAGCAGTTCTTC. Its translation: CASKVTSGNNEQFF. The chain has TRBV6-5 and TRBJ2-1; TRBD2 matches at 9 bases. V was clipped by 7 bases and J by 5 bases; unmatched bases: 6. The germline V gene has CDR1 MNHEY and CDR2 SVGAGI. The CDR3 loop spans 14 amino acids.

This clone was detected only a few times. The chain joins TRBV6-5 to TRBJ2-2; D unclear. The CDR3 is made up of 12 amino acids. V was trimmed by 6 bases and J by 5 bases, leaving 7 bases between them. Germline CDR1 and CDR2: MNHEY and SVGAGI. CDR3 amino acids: CASSFLTGELFF. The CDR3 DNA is TGTGCCAGCAGCTTCTTGACCGGGGAGCTGTTTTTT.

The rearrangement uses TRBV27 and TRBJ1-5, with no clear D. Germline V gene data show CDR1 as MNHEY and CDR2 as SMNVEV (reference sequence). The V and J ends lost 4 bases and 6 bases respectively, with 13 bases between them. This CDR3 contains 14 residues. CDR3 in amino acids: CASSYRVGVQPQHF. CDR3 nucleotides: TGTGCCAGCAGTTATCGGGTCGGGGTTCAGCCCCAGCATTTT.

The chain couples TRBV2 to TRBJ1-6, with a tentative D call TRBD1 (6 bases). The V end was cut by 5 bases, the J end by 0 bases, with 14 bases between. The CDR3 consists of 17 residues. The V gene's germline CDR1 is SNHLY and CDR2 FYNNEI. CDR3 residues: CASSPRGPYSYNSPLHF. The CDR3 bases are TGTGCCAGCAGTCCCAGGGGCCCTTACTCCTATAATTCACCCCTCCACTTT.

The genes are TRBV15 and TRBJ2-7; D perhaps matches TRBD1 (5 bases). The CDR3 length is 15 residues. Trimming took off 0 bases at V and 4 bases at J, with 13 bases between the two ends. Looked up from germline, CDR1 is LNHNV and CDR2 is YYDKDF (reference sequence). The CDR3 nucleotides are TGTGCCACCAGCAGAGACAGGGTCATTCAGTACGAGCAGTACTTC. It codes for CATSRDRVIQYEQYF. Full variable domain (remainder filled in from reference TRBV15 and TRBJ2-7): DAMVIQNPRYQVTQFGKPVTLSCSQTLNHNVMYWYQQKSSQAPKLLFHYYDKDFNNEADTPDNFQSRRPNTSFCFLDIRSPGLGDTAMYLCATSRDRVIQYEQYFGPGTRLTVT.

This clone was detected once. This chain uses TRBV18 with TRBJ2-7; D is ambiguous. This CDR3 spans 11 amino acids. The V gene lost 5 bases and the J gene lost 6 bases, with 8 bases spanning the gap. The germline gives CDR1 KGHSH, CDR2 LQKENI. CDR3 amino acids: CASSTSREQYF. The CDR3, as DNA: TGTGCCAGCTCAACGAGCCGCGAGCAGTACTTC.

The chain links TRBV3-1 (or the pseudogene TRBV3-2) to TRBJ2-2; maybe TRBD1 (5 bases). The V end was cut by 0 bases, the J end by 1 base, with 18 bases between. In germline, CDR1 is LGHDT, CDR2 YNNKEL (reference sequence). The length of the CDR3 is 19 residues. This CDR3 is CASSQDRKGLWRNTGELFF. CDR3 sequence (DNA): TGTGCCAGCAGCCAAGATAGAAAGGGGTTGTGGAGGAACACCGGGGAGCTGTTTTTT.

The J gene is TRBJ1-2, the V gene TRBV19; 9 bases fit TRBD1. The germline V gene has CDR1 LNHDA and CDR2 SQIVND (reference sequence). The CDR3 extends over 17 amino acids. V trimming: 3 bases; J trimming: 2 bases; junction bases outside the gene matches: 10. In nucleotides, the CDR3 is TGTGCCAGTAGTATTCTCCCTGATGGGACAGGGAACTATGGCTACACCTTC. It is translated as CASSILPDGTGNYGYTF.

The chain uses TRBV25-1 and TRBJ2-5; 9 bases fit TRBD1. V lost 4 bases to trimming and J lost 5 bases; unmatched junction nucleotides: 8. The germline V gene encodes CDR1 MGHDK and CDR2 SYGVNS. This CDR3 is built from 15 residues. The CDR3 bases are TGTGCCAGCAGTGGGTCTAGGGACAGGGCTGAGACCCAGTACTTC. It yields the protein CASSGSRDRAETQYF.

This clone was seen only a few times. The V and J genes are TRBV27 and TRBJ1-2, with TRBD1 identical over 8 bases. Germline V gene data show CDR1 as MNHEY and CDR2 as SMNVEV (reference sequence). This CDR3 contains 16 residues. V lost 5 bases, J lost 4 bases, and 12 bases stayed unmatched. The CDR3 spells CASSHRTTGAGYGYTF. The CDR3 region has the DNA TGTGCCAGCAGTCATCGTACGACAGGGGCTGGCTATGGCTACACCTTC.

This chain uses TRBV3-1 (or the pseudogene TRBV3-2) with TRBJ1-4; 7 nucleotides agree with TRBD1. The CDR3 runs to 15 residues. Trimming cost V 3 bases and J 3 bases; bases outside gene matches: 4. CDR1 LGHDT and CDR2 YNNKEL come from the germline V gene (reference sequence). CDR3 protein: CASSHAGQPNEKLFF. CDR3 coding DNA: TGTGCCAGCAGCCATGCGGGACAGCCTAATGAAAAACTGTTTTTT.

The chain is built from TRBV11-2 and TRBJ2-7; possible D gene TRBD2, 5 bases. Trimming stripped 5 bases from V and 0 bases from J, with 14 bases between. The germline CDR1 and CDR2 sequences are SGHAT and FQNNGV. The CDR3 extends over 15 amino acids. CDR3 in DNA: TGTGCCAGCAGCGAAAATCGGGGAAGCTCCTACGAGCAGTACTTC. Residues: CASSENRGSSYEQYF.

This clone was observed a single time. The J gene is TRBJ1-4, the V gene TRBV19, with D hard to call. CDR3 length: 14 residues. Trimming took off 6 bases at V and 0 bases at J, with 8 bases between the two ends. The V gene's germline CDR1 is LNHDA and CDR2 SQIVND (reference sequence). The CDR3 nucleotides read TGTGCCAGTAGCGGTTTTGCAACTAATGAAAAACTGTTTTTT. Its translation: CASSGFATNEKLFF.

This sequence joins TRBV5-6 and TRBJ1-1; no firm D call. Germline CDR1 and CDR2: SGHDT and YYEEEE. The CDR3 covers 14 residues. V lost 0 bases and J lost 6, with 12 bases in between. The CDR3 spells CASSLGVSGAEAFF. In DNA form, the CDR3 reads TGTGCCAGCAGCTTGGGGGTTTCGGGAGCTGAAGCTTTCTTT. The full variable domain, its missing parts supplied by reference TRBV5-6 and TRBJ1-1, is DAGVTQSPTHLIKTRGQQVTLRCSPKSGHDTVSWYQQALGQGPQFIFQYYEEEERQRGNFPDRFSGHQFPNYSSELNVNALLLGDSALYLCASSLGVSGAEAFFGQGTRLTVV.

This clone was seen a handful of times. The CDR3 nucleotides are TGTGCCAGTAGTATAGTTGAGGGGGCAACTGAAGCTTTCTTT. Protein product: CASSIVEGATEAFF. The V gene is TRBV19, the J gene TRBJ1-1, with 7 nucleotides matching TRBD1. With 1 base clipped from V and 5 bases from J, the junction kept 4 bases outside the gene matches. Germline V gene data show CDR1 as LNHDA and CDR2 as SQIVND (reference sequence). The CDR3 has 14 residues.

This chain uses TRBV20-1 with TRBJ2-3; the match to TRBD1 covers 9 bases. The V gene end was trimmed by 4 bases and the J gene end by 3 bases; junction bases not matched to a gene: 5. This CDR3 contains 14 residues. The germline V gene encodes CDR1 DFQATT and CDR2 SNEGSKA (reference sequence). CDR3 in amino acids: CSAIDRGKTDTQYF. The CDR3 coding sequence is TGCAGTGCTATTGACAGGGGGAAAACAGATACGCAGTATTTT.

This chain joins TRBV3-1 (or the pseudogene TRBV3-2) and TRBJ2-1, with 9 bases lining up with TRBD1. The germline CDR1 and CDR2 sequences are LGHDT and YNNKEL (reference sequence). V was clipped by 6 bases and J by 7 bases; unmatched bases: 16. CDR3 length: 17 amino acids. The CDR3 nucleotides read TGTGCCAGCAGACAACGAGAACCGGGACAGGGCATAAATGAGCAGTTCTTC. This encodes CASRQREPGQGINEQFF.